Here is one T cell receptor (beta chain) with its context. What it binds is not known. A much larger clone lies one base from this, so it may be a read error. The missing conserved phenylalanine or tryptophan at the end of this CDR3 makes a read error likely. Samples came from axillary lymph nodes draining the breast cancer. TCRdb re-derived calls from the multiplex PCR reads in MiXCR, one entry per CDR3 protein. The table includes over 150,000 distinct CDR3 sequences, 30% to 40% detected once. The data are from a study of breast tumors, draining lymph nodes, adjacent tissues. Trimming stripped 7 bases from V and 7 bases from J, with 14 bases between. Germline V gives CDR1 MNHEY, CDR2 SVGAGI. The CDR3 sequence is 13 residues long. Points from the study as a whole: Tumor repertoires ranked between lymph nodes and nontumor tissue in diversity, with V and J gene preferences.

Sequenced input: axillary lymph node tissue. The V gene is TRBV6-5, the J gene TRBJ2-1; D not resolved. The clonotype was recovered from a female donor with breast cancer. Some clones in this sample may be carry-over from other donors' samples. CDR3 region: CASKGPPWNEQFL. DNA for the CDR3: TGTGCCAGCAAGGGCCCGCCGTGGAATGAGCAGTTCCTC.